Here is one T cell receptor (beta chain) with its context. This CDR3 has 13 residues. V lost 4 bases and J lost 8, with 11 bases in between. In germline, CDR1 is SGHTA, CDR2 FQGNSA. These data belong to a study of OX40 agonist ivuxolimab in advanced cancers. Study-wide background: Age averaged roughly 60 years (range about 20 to 80), and more than 80% were male.

Sequencing was performed with immunoSEQ multiplex PCR; in TCRdb, only in-frame clones are kept and a portion is missing. The repertoire includes 100,000 to 150,000 clones, around 93% of them detected once, and about 0.15% sits in the top ten. The receptor comes from an adult with an advanced solid tumor such as melanoma, head and neck, liver or kidney cancer. The chain couples TRBV7-2 to TRBJ1-4; weak D call: TRBD1 (6 bases). Here the sequenced sample was CD4+ or CD8+ T cells sorted from blood, taken in a trial of the OX40 agonist ivuxolimab. The CDR3 loop reads CASSSGGREKLFF. For the CDR3, the DNA is TGTGCCAGCAGCTCCGGGGGGCGCGAAAAACTGTTTTTT.